Listed here are 5 T cell receptor beta chains from one sample, sequenced in a study of cytomegalovirus exposure and HLA in healthy donors. Data came from immunoSEQ multiplex PCR; TCRdb stores just in-frame clones and leaves some out. This table holds around 150,000 clones, 80% to 85% found once. Material: PBMCs. These TCRs come from a man in his thirties or forties in good health and CMV-seropositive.

The chain uses TRBV7-3 and TRBJ2-7, with D uncertain. V was pared by 2 bases and J by 2 bases, with 13 bases between. This CDR3 is built from 15 residues. Germline-derived CDR1 and CDR2 are SGHTA and FQGTGA. The CDR3 nucleotides are TGTGCCAGCAGCTTAGGAAGTGGGCAAGCCTACGAGCAGTACTTC. This translates into CASSLGSGQAYEQYF.

V gene TRBV5-1 combines with J gene TRBJ2-2; D might be TRBD1 (5 bases). V gave up 2 bases and J gave up 3 bases, with 17 bases separating them. The CDR3 is 17 residues long. CDR1 and CDR2 (germline): SGHRS, YFSETQ. The CDR3 sequence is CASSFLTADTYTGELFF. The CDR3 coding sequence is TGCGCCAGCAGCTTTTTGACGGCGGACACATACACCGGGGAGCTGTTTTTT.

The chain employs TRBV20-1 and TRBJ2-1; D unresolved. The V and J ends lost 5 bases and 9 bases respectively, with 8 bases between them. The CDR3 consists of 10 residues. Germline values: CDR1 DFQATT, CDR2 SNEGSKA (reference sequence). CDR3 protein: CSAEASEQFF. As DNA, the CDR3 is TGCAGTGCTGAAGCTAGTGAGCAGTTCTTC.

This clone was counted a few times. The V gene is TRBV18, the J gene TRBJ1-1; D is possibly TRBD1 (5 bases). CDR1 is KGHSH, CDR2 LQKENI, per germline. The V gene lost 0 bases and the J gene lost 1 base, with 12 bases spanning the gap. The CDR3 is 16 residues long. The CDR3 coding sequence is TGTGCCAGCTCACCACCGAGCGGGGGTCAGAACACTGAAGCTTTCTTT. Encoded protein: CASSPPSGGQNTEAFF. The variable domain in full, with the rest retrieved from reference TRBV18 and TRBJ1-1, is NAGVMQNPRHLVRRRGQEARLRCSPMKGHSHVYWYRQLPEEGLKFMVYLQKENIIDESGMPKERFSAEFPKEGPSILRIQQVVRGDSAAYFCASSPPSGGQNTEAFFGQGTRLTVV.

The CDR3 DNA reads as TGTGCCAGCAGCTGGGGGGTAGACAGCAATGAGCAGTTCTTC. The encoded protein is CASSWGVDSNEQFF. The chain is built from TRBV7-3 and TRBJ2-1; possible D gene TRBD2, 6 bases. This CDR3 spans 14 amino acids. Trimming stripped 4 bases from V and 6 bases from J, with 13 bases between. Germline V gives CDR1 SGHTA, CDR2 FQGTGA.